The source of this T cell receptor (beta chain) is a study of OX40 agonist ivuxolimab in advanced cancers. Study-wide context: Patient treatment consisted of intravenous ivuxolimab administration every 2 weeks at 0.01 to 10 mg/kg. Melanoma, hepatocellular carcinoma, head and neck or renal cell cancer occurred in dose-escalation patients. General study results and limits: Both CD4+ and CD8+ T cell populations in blood had undergone clonal expansion by week 6 at 0.1 to 3.0 mg/kg.

The study sampled blood at baseline, cycle 4 day 1, and cycle 7 day 1. This clone appeared a few times. Its antigen is as yet unknown. TCRdb's copy holds only in-frame clones and misses some; the assay was immunoSEQ multiplex PCR. Of about 72,000 clones listed, 75% to 90% are singletons. Germline values: CDR1 ENHRY, CDR2 SYGVKD. CDR3 length: 13 amino acids. V was shortened by 4 bases and J by 3 bases, with 7 bases between the two germline ends. The J gene is TRBJ2-1, the V gene TRBV10-3, with a possible D match to TRBD2 (5 bases). The TCR originated in an adult with an advanced solid tumor such as melanoma, head and neck, liver or kidney cancer. Source: CD4+ or CD8+ T cells sorted from blood, taken in a trial of the OX40 agonist ivuxolimab. The CDR3 loop is CAISALGYNEQFF. In DNA, the CDR3 is TGTGCCATCAGTGCACTAGGCTACAATGAGCAGTTCTTC.